Below are 22 T cell receptor beta chains sequenced from a single sample in a study of blood T cell repertoires in COVID-19. Profiled with immunoSEQ multiplex PCR; TCRdb holds only in-frame clones, not every one. The table lists about 120,000 clones, roughly 87% of them singletons. Sequenced input: peripheral blood. These receptor sequences come from a man of 80 years or more with active or convalescent COVID-19.

The J gene is TRBJ2-1, the V gene TRBV5-4; tentative D call: TRBD2 (5 bases). Germline V gives CDR1 SGHNT, CDR2 YYREEE (reference sequence). The CDR3 has 13 amino acids. Trimming took off 4 bases at V and 4 bases at J, with 9 bases between the two ends. Here the CDR3 DNA reads TGTGCCAGCAGCCGGGATCAGTACAATGAGCAGTTCTTC. It yields the protein CASSRDQYNEQFF.

The rearrangement uses TRBV5-1 and TRBJ2-5; 8 bases fit TRBD1. CDR1 SGHRS and CDR2 YFSETQ come from the germline V gene. The V segment lost 4 bases and the J segment 2 bases; nucleotides outside the gene matches: 1. The length of the CDR3 is 13 residues. The CDR3, as DNA: TGCGCCAGCAGCCGGACAGGGCAAGAGACCCAGTACTTC. It is translated as CASSRTGQETQYF.

The V call is TRBV7-9, the J call TRBJ1-1; D is uncertain. The CDR3 covers 13 residues. In germline, CDR1 is SEHNR, CDR2 FQNEAQ (reference sequence). The ends were cut back, 6 bases at V and 0 bases at J, with 8 bases in the middle. Here the CDR3 reads CASSSLMNTEAFF. The CDR3 DNA sequence: TGTGCCAGCAGTTCCCTAATGAACACTGAAGCTTTCTTT.

The chain combines TRBV5-1 with TRBJ1-2, with 7 nucleotides matching TRBD1. The CDR3 is made up of 14 amino acids. Germline lookup yields CDR1 SGHRS and CDR2 YFSETQ. J lost 4 bases, V lost 5 bases, and 8 bases had no gene match. Here the CDR3 reads CASRQKDRIYGYTF. For the CDR3, the DNA is TGCGCCAGCAGACAGAAGGACAGGATCTATGGCTACACCTTC.

This chain links TRBV7-6 with TRBJ2-5; D is possibly TRBD2 (5 bases). CDR3 length: 15 residues. CDR1 is SGHVS, CDR2 FNYEAQ, per germline. Trimming took 1 base from V and 4 from J, leaving 13 bases between them. CDR3 in DNA: TGTGCCAGCAGCTTAGGAGGGTTAGGGTTAGAGACCCAGTACTTC. Translated: CASSLGGLGLETQYF.

This chain links TRBV7-8 with TRBJ1-3, with D perhaps TRBD1 (6 bases). This CDR3 has 15 amino acids. The V gene's germline CDR1 is SGHVS and CDR2 FQNEAQ. The germline V and J ends were trimmed by 5 bases and 4 bases, with 15 bases remaining between them. The CDR3 DNA reads as TGTGCCAGCAGCGAAAACGCAGGGGCAGGAAACACCATATATTTT. It specifies CASSENAGAGNTIYF.

The V call is TRBV28, the J call TRBJ2-5; 10 bases map to TRBD2. The CDR3 totals 18 residues. V lost 3 bases to trimming and J lost 5 bases; unmatched junction nucleotides: 15. Germline assignment: CDR1 MDHEN and CDR2 SYDVKM. The CDR3 is CASSFFGLADNAGETQYF. DNA of the CDR3: TGTGCCAGCAGTTTCTTTGGACTAGCGGACAACGCGGGGGAGACCCAGTACTTC.

This rearrangement joins TRBV12-3 or TRBV12-4 to TRBJ2-2; weak D call: TRBD1 (6 bases). CDR3 length: 13 residues. Between the trimmed V and J ends, which lost 5 bases and 6 bases, there was a span of 10 bases. CDR3 loop: CASSNRVAGELFF. In DNA, the CDR3 is TGTGCCAGCAGTAACAGGGTTGCCGGGGAGCTGTTTTTT.

The J gene is TRBJ2-1, the V gene TRBV27; the match to TRBD2 covers 12 bases. The CDR3 runs to 19 residues. V lost 5 bases, J lost 0 bases, and 11 bases stayed unmatched. CDR1 MNHEY and CDR2 SMNVEV come from the germline V gene (reference sequence). The CDR3 region has the DNA TGTGCCAGCAGTCCAAGACTAGCGGGAGCCTCGAGCTCCTACAATGAGCAGTTCTTC. It translates to CASSPRLAGASSSYNEQFF.

The chain couples TRBV4-2 to TRBJ1-5; D may be TRBD1 (5 bases). The CDR3 is 16 residues long. The germline gives CDR1 LGHNA, CDR2 YNFKEQ. Trimming pared 1 base from V and 0 bases from J, leaving 10 bases between. The CDR3 spells CASSQAGQISNQPQHF. For the CDR3, the DNA is TGTGCCAGCAGCCAAGCAGGACAAATTAGCAATCAGCCCCAGCATTTT.

The chain joins TRBV28 to TRBJ1-6; TRBD1 aligns across 9 bases. The CDR3 totals 16 residues. Germline CDR1 MDHEN, CDR2 SYDVKM. Trimming removed 2 bases from V and 8 bases from J; junction bases left unmatched: 7. The CDR3 reads CASSLAATGGYSPLHF. The CDR3 DNA reads as TGTGCCAGCAGTTTAGCGGCGACAGGGGGTTATTCACCCCTCCACTTT. Supplemented by reference TRBV28 and TRBJ1-6, the full variable domain reads DVKVTQSSRYLVKRTGEKVFLECVQDMDHENMFWYRQDPGLGLRLIYFSYDVKMKEKGDIPEGYSVSREKKERFSLILESASTNQTSMYLCASSLAATGGYSPLHFGNGTRLTVT.

The genes are TRBV28 and TRBJ1-2; D ambiguous. V shed 3 bases and J shed 11 bases, with 19 bases lying between them. This CDR3 spans 14 amino acids. Per the germline V gene, CDR1 is MDHEN and CDR2 is SYDVKM. In nucleotides, the CDR3 is TGTGCCAGCAGTTTGTTCAACGGACTATCCGGGTACACCTTC. Amino acid sequence: CASSLFNGLSGYTF.

The rearrangement joins TRBV3-1 (or the pseudogene TRBV3-2) to TRBJ2-3; 8 bases are shared with TRBD1. The length of the CDR3 is 15 residues. V was pared by 1 base and J by 0 bases, with 0 bases of the junction left unmatched. The germline gives CDR1 LGHDT, CDR2 YNNKEL (reference sequence). CDR3 bases: TGTGCCAGCAGCCAAGGGACAGGGAGCACAGATACGCAGTATTTT. It translates to CASSQGTGSTDTQYF.

The chain has TRBV7-2 and TRBJ2-1, with D hard to call. The CDR3 is 13 residues long. The V gene lost 3 bases and the J gene lost 3 bases, with 6 bases spanning the gap. Germline values: CDR1 SGHTA, CDR2 FQGNSA. The CDR3 nucleotides are TGTGCCAGCAGCTTTAACATCTACAATGAGCAGTTCTTC. Translation: CASSFNIYNEQFF.

A single count supports this clone. The rearrangement links TRBV7-2 to TRBJ2-2; 7 bases fit TRBD1. Germline values: CDR1 SGHTA, CDR2 FQGNSA. The length of the CDR3 is 15 residues. Unmatched junction bases numbered 2, after V lost 3 bases and J lost 1 base. The CDR3 sequence is CASSFTGVNTGELFF. The DNA of the CDR3 is TGTGCCAGCAGCTTTACAGGGGTGAACACCGGGGAGCTGTTTTTT.

The rearrangement links TRBV5-1 to TRBJ2-2; 10 bases match TRBD2. The length of the CDR3 is 14 residues. CDR1 and CDR2 from the germline V gene are SGHRS and YFSETQ. V trimming: 6 bases; J trimming: 8 bases; junction bases outside the gene matches: 7. This chain's CDR3 is CASKRLAGVGELFF. CDR3 nucleotides: TGCGCCAGCAAAAGGCTAGCGGGAGTAGGGGAGCTGTTTTTT. Looking up the rest from reference TRBV5-1 and TRBJ2-2 gives the full variable domain: KAGVTQTPRYLIKTRGQQVTLSCSPISGHRSVSWYQQTPGQGLQFLFEYFSETQRNKGNFPGRFSGRQFSNSRSEMNVSTLELGDSALYLCASKRLAGVGELFFGEGSRLTVL.

This clone was picked up a small number of times. The J gene is TRBJ2-7, the V gene TRBV25-1; TRBD2 matches at 8 bases. This CDR3 contains 13 residues. Trimming at V came to 6 bases and at J to 5 bases, leaving 6 bases not matched to a gene. Germline lookup yields CDR1 MGHDK and CDR2 SYGVNS. The CDR3 DNA sequence: TGTGCCAGCAGACGGGGGGGAGCCCACGAGCAGTACTTC. This translates into CASRRGGAHEQYF.

The V and J genes are TRBV12-3 or TRBV12-4 and TRBJ1-5, with D unclear. CDR3 length equals 13 residues. Between the trimmed V and J ends, which lost 4 bases and 3 bases, there was a span of 7 bases. The CDR3 nucleotides are TGTGCCAGCAGTTATGACAACAATCAGCCCCAGCATTTT. Protein: CASSYDNNQPQHF.

The chain recombines TRBV4-1 with TRBJ2-4; no reliable D call. Germline V CDR1 and CDR2: MGHRA, YSYEKL. The CDR3 consists of 16 residues. The germline V and J ends were trimmed by 0 bases and 1 base, with 10 bases remaining between them. DNA for the CDR3: TGCGCCAGCAGCCAAGAGGAGTTTCCCGCCAAAAACATTCAGTACTTC. This encodes CASSQEEFPAKNIQYF.

The chain recombines TRBV7-3 with TRBJ2-3, with TRBD2 matching over 8 bases. V was clipped by 5 bases and J by 2 bases; unmatched bases: 6. This CDR3 has 15 amino acids. Looked up from germline, CDR1 is SGHTA and CDR2 is FQGTGA. CDR3: CASSPIAGNTDTQYF. In DNA, the CDR3 is TGTGCCAGCAGCCCCATAGCGGGAAACACAGATACGCAGTATTTT.

This rearrangement joins TRBV12-5 to TRBJ2-2; D perhaps matches TRBD2 (7 bases). Trimming pared 7 bases from V and 3 bases from J, leaving 15 bases between. Germline CDR1 LGHNT, CDR2 FRNRAP. The CDR3 spans 15 residues. CDR3 in amino acids: CASALGGADTGELFF. CDR3 bases: TGTGCTAGTGCCCTAGGGGGGGCTGACACCGGGGAGCTGTTTTTT.

This rearrangement joins TRBV18 to TRBJ2-2; 10 bases agree with TRBD1. Germline CDR1 and CDR2: KGHSH and LQKENI. With 4 bases clipped from V and 3 bases from J, the junction kept 8 bases outside the gene matches. The length of the CDR3 is 17 residues. The CDR3 is CASSRNPGQGYTGELFF. The CDR3 DNA is TGTGCCAGCTCACGAAACCCGGGACAGGGGTACACCGGGGAGCTGTTTTTT.